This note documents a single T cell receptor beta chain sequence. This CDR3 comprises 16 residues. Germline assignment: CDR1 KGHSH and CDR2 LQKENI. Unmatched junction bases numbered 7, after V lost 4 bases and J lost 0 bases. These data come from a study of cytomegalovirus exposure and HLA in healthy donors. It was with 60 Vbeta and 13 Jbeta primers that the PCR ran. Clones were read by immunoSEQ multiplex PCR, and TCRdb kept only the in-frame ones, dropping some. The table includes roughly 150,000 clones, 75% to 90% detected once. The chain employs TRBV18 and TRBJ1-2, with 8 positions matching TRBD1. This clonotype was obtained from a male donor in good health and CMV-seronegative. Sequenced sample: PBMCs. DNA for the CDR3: TGTGCCAGCTCACTGGACAGGGCCTGGACTAACTATGGCTACACCTTC. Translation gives CASSLDRAWTNYGYTF.